These 30 T cell receptor beta chains were sequenced from one sample in a study of cytomegalovirus exposure and HLA in healthy donors. PCR involved 60 Vbeta and 13 Jbeta primers. Sequenced by immunoSEQ multiplex PCR; TCRdb stores in-frame clones only, minus some. The sample contains 100,000 to 130,000 clones, roughly 70% of which appear only once. The sequencing sample was made of PBMCs. The receptor set was obtained from a woman aged 40 to 55 in good health and CMV-seropositive.

The chain couples TRBV6-5 to TRBJ1-4; D possibly corresponds to TRBD1 (6 bases). With 5 bases removed from V and 8 bases from J, the gap between germline ends came to 12 bases. The CDR3 runs 13 residues. Germline lookup yields CDR1 MNHEY and CDR2 SVGAGI. The CDR3: CASSTRGWEKLFF. In DNA, the CDR3 is TGTGCCAGCAGTACCAGGGGTTGGGAAAAACTGTTTTTT.

This clone has just one count. This chain joins TRBV6-5 and TRBJ1-4, with a possible D match to TRBD1 (5 bases). The CDR3 consists of 15 residues. Germline V gene lookup returns CDR1 MNHEY and CDR2 SVGAGI. The V and J ends lost 2 bases and 5 bases respectively, with 12 bases between them. The CDR3 sequence: CASSYGGNRNEKLFF. The CDR3 bases are TGTGCCAGCAGTTACGGGGGGAATAGGAATGAAAAACTGTTTTTT.

In its sample, this clone was seen a few times. The genes are TRBV5-1 and TRBJ2-1; TRBD1 aligns across 7 bases. J lost 2 bases, V lost 0 bases, and 5 bases had no gene match. The V gene's germline CDR1 is SGHRS and CDR2 YFSETQ. The CDR3 covers 16 residues. The CDR3 DNA is TGCGCCAGCAGCTTGGCCGAGGGGGCGGCCTACAATGAGCAGTTCTTC. It translates to CASSLAEGAAYNEQFF.

J is TRBJ2-5 and V is TRBV7-6; the D gene is possibly TRBD1 (6 bases). Germline values: CDR1 SGHVS, CDR2 FNYEAQ. Trimming pared 1 base from V and 2 bases from J, leaving 11 bases between. This CDR3 contains 15 residues. Here the CDR3 DNA reads TGTGCCAGCAGCTTAGGCAGGGGCCTACAAGAGACCCAGTACTTC. Translating gives CASSLGRGLQETQYF. Full variable domain (remainder filled in from reference TRBV7-6 and TRBJ2-5): GAGVSQSPRYKVTKRGQDVALRCDPISGHVSLYWYRQALGQGPEFLTYFNYEAQQDKSGLPNDRFSAERPEGSISTLTIQRTEQRDSAMYRCASSLGRGLQETQYFGPGTRLLVL.

The chain has TRBV6-1 and TRBJ1-3; D perhaps matches TRBD1 (6 bases). CDR3 length: 17 amino acids. Trimming removed 4 bases at V and 0 bases at J, with 16 bases between. Germline V gene lookup returns CDR1 MNHNS and CDR2 SASEGT. The CDR3 here is CASSAGSTGVSGNTIYF. DNA for the CDR3: TGTGCCAGCAGTGCGGGGTCGACAGGTGTCTCTGGAAACACCATATATTTT.

The chain uses TRBV29-1 and TRBJ2-3; maybe TRBD2 (6 bases). The germline V and J ends were trimmed by 3 bases and 9 bases, with 16 bases remaining between them. Germline CDR1 reads SQVTM; CDR2 reads ANQGSEA. CDR3 length: 13 residues. CDR3 sequence reads: CSVDGTYRTTQYF. The DNA of the CDR3 is TGCAGCGTTGATGGGACTTACCGGACCACGCAGTATTTT.

The chain links TRBV6-5 to TRBJ1-4, with D perhaps matching TRBD1 (5 bases). The CDR3 is made up of 14 amino acids. V was shortened by 0 bases and J by 7 bases, with 9 bases between the two germline ends. The germline V gene encodes CDR1 MNHEY and CDR2 SVGAGI. The CDR3 protein is CASSYSQTVEKLFF. CDR3 sequence (DNA): TGTGCCAGCAGTTACTCCCAGACAGTTGAAAAACTGTTTTTT.

J is TRBJ1-1 and V is TRBV28; 8 nucleotides align to TRBD1. The germline CDR1 and CDR2 sequences are MDHEN and SYDVKM. Trimming took 5 bases from V and 3 from J; bases not matched to a gene: 5. This CDR3 has 14 amino acids. CDR3 region: CASSNRGTYTEAFF. CDR3 nucleotides: TGTGCCAGCAGTAACAGGGGGACTTACACTGAAGCTTTCTTT.

In this sample, this clone turned up once. The rearrangement joins TRBV2 to TRBJ1-2; D unclear. V was pared by 7 bases and J by 1 base, with 13 bases between. Germline V gene sequence: CDR1 SNHLY, CDR2 FYNNEI. This CDR3 is 14 amino acids long. The CDR3 nucleotides read TGTGCCAGCACCCCTGGGCGGGTTAACTATGGCTACACCTTC. It codes for CASTPGRVNYGYTF.

This clone came up a few times. This rearrangement joins TRBV30 to TRBJ2-2, with D maybe TRBD2 (5 bases). The CDR3 contains 16 residues. V dropped 7 bases and J dropped 1 base, with 19 bases sitting between them. Germline V CDR1 and CDR2: GTSNPN, SVGIG (reference sequence). The CDR3 DNA is TGTGCCTCCCGGTCGCGCCCAGAGGGGAACACCGGGGAGCTGTTTTTT. Translating it yields CASRSRPEGNTGELFF.

This rearrangement joins TRBV10-3 to TRBJ2-3; 12 bases map to TRBD2. The ends lost 8 bases at V and 3 bases at J; junction bases unmatched: 3. CDR1 ENHRY and CDR2 SYGVKD come from the germline V gene. The CDR3 contains 14 residues. In nucleotides, the CDR3 is TGTGCCATCTCGACTAGCGGGGGTACAGATACGCAGTATTTT. This codes for CAISTSGGTDTQYF.

This clone has only a few counts. The chain is built from TRBV5-6 and TRBJ1-5; 8 bases are a match to TRBD1. J was trimmed by 3 bases and V by 4 bases; bases with no gene match: 6. The germline V gene encodes CDR1 SGHDT and CDR2 YYEEEE. The length of the CDR3 is 15 residues. The CDR3 sequence: CASSATGENNQPQHF. As DNA, the CDR3 is TGTGCCAGCAGCGCGACAGGGGAGAACAATCAGCCCCAGCATTTT.

On this clone: Germline and junction disagree at one end, which may indicate a read error. The J gene is TRBJ1-1, the V gene TRBV4-1, with TRBD1 matching 8 bases. Germline values: CDR1 MGHRA, CDR2 YSYEKL. This CDR3 has 16 amino acids. The CDR3 bases are TGCGCCAGCAGCCCCCGGACAGGGAACTTGAAGACTGAAGCTTTCTTT. This sequence encodes CASSPRTGNLKTEAFF.

There are a few counts of this clone. The V call is TRBV27, the J call TRBJ1-1; D remains ambiguous. Trimming took off 4 bases at V and 4 bases at J, with 19 bases between the two ends. This CDR3 comprises 16 residues. The germline CDR1 and CDR2 sequences are MNHEY and SMNVEV (reference sequence). CDR3 in amino acids: CASSSPLRSRGTEAFF. CDR3 nucleotides: TGTGCCAGCAGTTCCCCCCTCAGGTCGCGGGGCACTGAAGCTTTCTTT.

The J gene is TRBJ1-4, the V gene TRBV5-1, with D perhaps matching TRBD1 (6 bases). The CDR3 length is 14 residues. Looked up from germline, CDR1 is SGHRS and CDR2 is YFSETQ. V lost 2 bases and J 5 bases, leaving 10 bases between the germline ends. The CDR3 nucleotides are TGCGCCAGCAGCTTTACCGGGACAAATGAAAAACTGTTTTTT. Its protein is CASSFTGTNEKLFF.

J is TRBJ1-5 and V is TRBV9; D might be TRBD1 (5 bases). Germline lookup yields CDR1 SGDLS and CDR2 YYNGEE. CDR3 size: 15 residues. The V gene lost 4 bases and the J gene lost 4 bases, with 15 bases spanning the gap. The CDR3 DNA sequence: TGTGCCAGCAGCCCCCATACAGGCGAAAATCAGCCCCAGCATTTT. Translation gives CASSPHTGENQPQHF.

The chain has TRBV27 and TRBJ2-3; D ambiguous. Trimming cost V 7 bases and J 6 bases, with 17 bases left between them. The germline CDR1 and CDR2 sequences are MNHEY and SMNVEV (reference sequence). The CDR3 sequence is 14 residues long. The CDR3 DNA reads TGTGCCAGCAAGAAGCTGACAAACCAGGATACGCAGTATTTT. It is translated as CASKKLTNQDTQYF.

The CDR3 reads CASSHDNYYGYTF. CDR3 in DNA: TGTGCCAGCAGTCACGACAATTACTATGGCTACACCTTC. The rearrangement uses TRBV6-5 and TRBJ1-2; D ambiguous. CDR1 is MNHEY and CDR2 is SVGAGI in the germline V gene. The germline V and J ends were trimmed by 5 bases and 3 bases, with 10 bases remaining between them. The CDR3 contains 13 residues.

This chain uses TRBV4-1 with TRBJ2-7; the match to TRBD2 covers 15 bases. The CDR3 is 18 amino acids. Germline V CDR1 and CDR2: MGHRA, YSYEKL. With 2 bases clipped from V and 4 bases from J, the junction kept 9 bases outside the gene matches. CDR3 in amino acids: CASSQSGLAGGPRYEQYF. In DNA, the CDR3 is TGCGCCAGCAGCCAATCCGGACTAGCGGGGGGGCCCAGGTACGAGCAGTACTTC.

This chain joins TRBV25-1 and TRBJ2-3, with a tentative D call TRBD2 (6 bases). The germline CDR1 and CDR2 sequences are MGHDK and SYGVNS. V was trimmed by 10 bases and J by 0 bases, leaving 14 bases between them. CDR3 length: 14 amino acids. The CDR3 sequence: CATMVAESTDTQYF. Here the CDR3 DNA reads TGTGCCACGATGGTAGCGGAGAGCACAGATACGCAGTATTTT.

The rearrangement links TRBV15 to TRBJ1-2; D may be TRBD1 (6 bases). The V and J ends lost 0 bases and 8 bases respectively, with 13 bases between them. CDR3 length equals 14 residues. Germline CDR1 LNHNV, CDR2 YYDKDF (reference sequence). The CDR3 coding sequence is TGTGCCACCAGCAGAGATAGGGACAATCGAGGCTACACCTTC. Residues: CATSRDRDNRGYTF.

The chain combines TRBV10-2 with TRBJ1-1; TRBD1 might be the D (6 bases). CDR1 and CDR2 from the germline V gene are WSHSY and SAAADI. The CDR3 has 12 amino acids. V lost 10 bases and J 7 bases, leaving 16 bases between the germline ends. The CDR3 DNA reads as TGCGCCACCTCTACAGGGTTTGATGAAGCTTTCTTT. Protein sequence: CATSTGFDEAFF.

The V and J genes are TRBV18 and TRBJ2-7, with 7 bases aligning to TRBD1. This CDR3 has 12 amino acids. Germline assignment: CDR1 KGHSH and CDR2 LQKENI. V shed 4 bases and J 5 bases; nucleotides not matched to a gene: 2. CDR3 loop: CASSLDRDEQYF. CDR3 nucleotide sequence: TGTGCCAGCTCACTAGACAGGGACGAGCAGTACTTC.

The rearrangement joins TRBV11-3 to TRBJ2-2, with no clear D. Germline CDR1 SGHNT, CDR2 YENEEA. V was shortened by 5 bases and J by 7 bases, with 11 bases between the two germline ends. The CDR3 runs 13 residues. DNA of the CDR3: TGTGCCAGCAGCCCTGGGCAGTTCGGGGAGCTGTTTTTT. This gives the protein CASSPGQFGELFF.

The rearrangement uses TRBV19 and TRBJ1-2, with D hard to call. Germline lookup yields CDR1 LNHDA and CDR2 SQIVND (reference sequence). The length of the CDR3 is 12 residues. V was pared by 3 bases and J by 8 bases, with 10 bases between. The CDR3 region is CASSIAPTGYTF. CDR3 nucleotides: TGTGCCAGTAGTATCGCCCCGACAGGCTACACCTTC. Looking up the rest from reference TRBV19 and TRBJ1-2 gives the full variable domain: DGGITQSPKYLFRKEGQNVTLSCEQNLNHDAMYWYRQDPGQGLRLIYYSQIVNDFQKGDIAEGYSVSREKKESFPLTVTSAQKNPTAFYLCASSIAPTGYTFGSGTRLTVV.

The chain joins TRBV6-1 to TRBJ2-3; possibly TRBD2 for D (7 bases). Germline assignment: CDR1 MNHNS and CDR2 SASEGT. This CDR3 has 14 residues. V gave up 7 bases and J gave up 4 bases, with 15 bases separating them. The CDR3 reads CASTSGGSPDTQYF. CDR3 sequence (DNA): TGTGCCAGCACCTCGGGGGGCTCTCCAGATACGCAGTATTTT.

The chain has TRBV6-5 and TRBJ1-4, with D unresolved. CDR1 MNHEY and CDR2 SVGAGI come from the germline V gene. This CDR3 contains 15 residues. V was trimmed by 6 bases and J by 5 bases, leaving 16 bases between them. CDR3 amino acids: CASSPRWRKNEKLFF. The CDR3 nucleotides read TGTGCCAGCAGCCCGCGGTGGCGGAAAAATGAAAAACTGTTTTTT.

This clone was found once. The chain is built from TRBV6-5 and TRBJ2-5; 11 bases align to TRBD2. V shed 5 bases and J 5 bases; nucleotides not matched to a gene: 4. Germline lookup yields CDR1 MNHEY and CDR2 SVGAGI. The CDR3 loop spans 14 amino acids. The CDR3 protein is CASSVRLAGETQYF. The CDR3 DNA sequence: TGTGCCAGCAGTGTGCGACTAGCGGGGGAGACCCAGTACTTC.

This chain uses TRBV19 with TRBJ2-3; D ambiguous. Trimming stripped 1 base from V and 2 bases from J, with 7 bases between. This CDR3 has 14 residues. Germline-derived CDR1 and CDR2 are LNHDA and SQIVND (reference sequence). The CDR3 DNA follows: TGTGCCAGTAGTATAGGAACAGCCACAGATACGCAGTATTTT. Translating it yields CASSIGTATDTQYF.

This rearrangement joins TRBV25-1 to TRBJ2-3; 8 nucleotides line up with TRBD2. The CDR3 consists of 14 residues. The V gene's germline CDR1 is MGHDK and CDR2 SYGVNS. V was pared by 7 bases and J by 5 bases, with 8 bases of the junction left unmatched. CDR3 amino acids: CASTSAGGGDTQYF. The DNA for the CDR3 is TGTGCCAGCACCTCTGCGGGGGGCGGAGATACGCAGTATTTT.